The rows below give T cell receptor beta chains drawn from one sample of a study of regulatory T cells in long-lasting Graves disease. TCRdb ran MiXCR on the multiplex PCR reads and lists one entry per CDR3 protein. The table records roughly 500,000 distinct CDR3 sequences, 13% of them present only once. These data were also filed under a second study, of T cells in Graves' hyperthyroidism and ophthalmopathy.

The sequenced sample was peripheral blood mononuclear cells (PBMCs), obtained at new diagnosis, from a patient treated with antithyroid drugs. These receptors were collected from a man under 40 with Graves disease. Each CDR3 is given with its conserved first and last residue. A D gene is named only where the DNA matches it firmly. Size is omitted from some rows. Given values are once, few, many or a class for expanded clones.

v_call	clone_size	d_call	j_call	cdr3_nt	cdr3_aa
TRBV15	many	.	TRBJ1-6	TGTGCCACCAGCAGAGTCCAGGGTGTGAATTCACCCCTCCACTTT	CATSRVQGVNSPLHF
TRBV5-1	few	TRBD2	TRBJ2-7	TGCGCCAGCAGGAATAGCGGGAGCTCCTACGAGCAGTACTTC	CASRNSGSSYEQYF
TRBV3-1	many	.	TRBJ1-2	TGTGCCAGCAGCCTCTCGAGCGGGGGTAGTGGCTACACCTTC	CASSLSSGGSGYTF
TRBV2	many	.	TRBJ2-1	TGTGCCAGCAGTGTGGGCGGGTTCAATGAGCAGTTCTTC	CASSVGGFNEQFF
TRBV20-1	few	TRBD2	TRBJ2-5	TGCAGTGCTCCCCGACTAGCGGAGACCCAGTACTTC	CSAPRLAETQYF
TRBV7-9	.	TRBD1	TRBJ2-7	TGTGCCAGCAGTTCCCTGGGACAGGGGGCAAGGAACGAGCAGTACTTC	CASSSLGQGARNEQYF
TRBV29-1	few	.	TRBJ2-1	TGCAGCGTCCCAAGGGACCTCAACAATGAGCAGTTCTTC	CSVPRDLNNEQFF
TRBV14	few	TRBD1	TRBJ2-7	TGTGCCAGCAGCCAGGGACAGGGTAGGCGGACCTCCTACGAGCAGTACTTC	CASSQGQGRRTSYEQYF
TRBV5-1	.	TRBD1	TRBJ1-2	TGCGCCAGCAGCTTGGATCTTAGGACAGGCCCAGCTAACTATGGCTACACCTTC	CASSLDLRTGPANYGYTF
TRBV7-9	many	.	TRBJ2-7	TGTGCCAGCAGCCCAGGGACGCGCGGCGACTACGAGCAGTACTTC	CASSPGTRGDYEQYF
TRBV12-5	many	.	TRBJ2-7	TGTGCTAGTGGTTTGGGGAGGGTGGGCCACGAGCAGTACTTC	CASGLGRVGHEQYF
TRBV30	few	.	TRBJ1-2	TGTGCCTGGCGACAGGAGTATGTCTATGGCTACACCTTC	CAWRQEYVYGYTF
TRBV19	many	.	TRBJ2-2	TGTGCCAGGGAAGGCCAGCGGGCCCTGAAGGACACCGGGGAGCTGTTTTTT	CAREGQRALKDTGELFF
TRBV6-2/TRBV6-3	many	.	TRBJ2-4	TGTGCCAGCAGTTACTCCTCTCCCAGGGGGGCGGCCAAAAACATTCAGTACTTC	CASSYSSPRGAAKNIQYF
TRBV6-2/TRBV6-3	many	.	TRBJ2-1	TGTGCCAGCAGTGCCCAGACAGGAGTATACAATGAGCAGTTCTTC	CASSAQTGVYNEQFF